This entry describes one T cell receptor (beta chain). Antigen specificity is unknown. This record belongs to a study of shared clonotypes between healthy human individuals. Notes on the study in general: Sampling involved blood alone; tissue repertoires likely differ.

In the study's own analysis: ImmunoSEQ junction-only sequences lacked quality scores, so their filtering differed. The method was immunoSEQ multiplex PCR; TCRdb's version includes in-frame clones alone and lacks a portion of them. D and trimming were read from the DNA, whereas the V and J calls and clone size are those reported in that table. This table holds 950,000 to 1,200,000 clones, around 77% found once. The germline V and J ends were trimmed by 5 bases and 12 bases, with 14 bases remaining between them. Germline values: CDR1 SEHNR, CDR2 FQNEAQ (reference sequence). The CDR3 sequence is 12 residues long. CD45RA+ naive and CD45RA-negative memory subsets were separated from CD4+ cells.

The receptor was derived from a man aged 18 to 35 in good health. Some clones in this sample may be carry-over from other donors' samples. This chain links TRBV7-9 with TRBJ2-1; D remains ambiguous. What was sequenced was memory CD4+ T cells from PBMCs. This sample's subset: CD45RA-negative fraction. Here the CDR3 DNA reads TGTGCCAGCAGCCTTAGTAATCCAGCGCAGTTCTTC. Translated: CASSLSNPAQFF.